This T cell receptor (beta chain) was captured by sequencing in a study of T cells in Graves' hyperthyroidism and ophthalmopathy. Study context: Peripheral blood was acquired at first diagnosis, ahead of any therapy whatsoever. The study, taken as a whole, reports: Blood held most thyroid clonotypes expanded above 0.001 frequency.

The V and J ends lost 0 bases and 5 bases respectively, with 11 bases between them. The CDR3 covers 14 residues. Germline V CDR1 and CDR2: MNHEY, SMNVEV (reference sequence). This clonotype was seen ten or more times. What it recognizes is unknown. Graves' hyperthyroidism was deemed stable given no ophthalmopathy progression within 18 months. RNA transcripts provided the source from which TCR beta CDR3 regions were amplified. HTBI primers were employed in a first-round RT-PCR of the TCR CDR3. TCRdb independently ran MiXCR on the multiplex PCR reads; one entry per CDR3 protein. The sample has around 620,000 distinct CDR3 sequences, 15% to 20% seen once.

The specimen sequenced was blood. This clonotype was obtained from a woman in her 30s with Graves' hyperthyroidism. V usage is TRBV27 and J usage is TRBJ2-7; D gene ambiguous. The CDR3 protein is CASSLSGSRNEQYF. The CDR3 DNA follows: TGTGCCAGCAGTTTATCAGGTAGTAGAAACGAGCAGTACTTC.